This TCR beta chain was sequenced for a study of cytomegalovirus exposure and HLA in healthy donors. The CDR3 is 13 residues long. CDR1 and CDR2 (germline): MNHEY, SVGAGI. V was pared by 6 bases and J by 6 bases, with 12 bases between. 60 Vbeta and 13 Jbeta primers were used in PCR. The data were produced by immunoSEQ multiplex PCR, yet TCRdb's version contains in-frame clones alone and is incomplete. Of around 50,000 clones listed, 80% are singletons. This TCR came from a man aged 25 to 40 in good health and CMV-seropositive. The specimen was PBMCs. The chain uses TRBV6-5 and TRBJ2-1; D gene ambiguous. The CDR3 reads CASRPTEFNEQFF. Written as DNA, the CDR3 is TGTGCCAGCAGACCTACAGAGTTCAATGAGCAGTTCTTC.